This T cell receptor (beta chain) was sequenced in a study of blood T cell repertoires in COVID-19. Whole-study context: Sites in the United States, Italy and Spain provided acute and convalescent COVID-19 samples. From T cells, B-cell-depleted T cells, or PBMCs came the material, which was cDNA or gDNA.

In the original analysis: Amplification with reference gene primers provided the estimates of nucleated cell counts. Clones were sequenced by immunoSEQ multiplex PCR, and TCRdb holds only the in-frame ones, with some missing. That table is the source of V, J and clone size, and D and trimming were worked out from the DNA. Of 80,000 to 95,000 clones in the sample, over 80% were seen once. The CDR3 totals 19 residues. Germline V gene data show CDR1 as MNHEY and CDR2 as SMNVEV (reference sequence). J was trimmed by 3 bases and V by 1 base; bases with no gene match: 15. The chain links TRBV27 to TRBJ2-7, with TRBD2 identical over 10 bases. The clonotype comes from a woman aged 80 or older with active or convalescent COVID-19. The sample taken for sequencing was peripheral blood. Here the CDR3 reads CASSLFGLAGAIMGYEQYF. CDR3 DNA sequence: TGTGCCAGCAGTTTATTCGGGCTAGCGGGAGCCATAATGGGCTACGAGCAGTACTTC.